Listed below are T cell receptor beta chains from one sample, sequenced in a study of T cells in Graves' hyperthyroidism and ophthalmopathy. Using its own MiXCR run on the multiplex PCR reads, TCRdb lists one record per CDR3 protein. The sample includes 560,000 or so distinct CDR3 sequences, about 20% of them seen just once. Sequencing was carried out using blood. These receptors came from a man between 40 and 49 years old with Graves' ophthalmopathy. CDR3s include the opening cysteine and the closing phenylalanine or tryptophan. Fields, in order: V gene, CDR3 protein.

v_call: TRBV5-1
cdr3_aa: CASSFQLTREQFF

v_call: TRBV3-1
cdr3_aa: CASSKTGGAGSPLHF

v_call: TRBV6-5
cdr3_aa: CASSYSTQTPYEQYF

v_call: TRBV5-1
cdr3_aa: CASRSTDSKGGEAFF

v_call: TRBV29-1
cdr3_aa: CSARGQGLTEAFF

v_call: TRBV9
cdr3_aa: CASTQEGASTDTQYF

v_call: TRBV6-1
cdr3_aa: CASSLAVTSTDTQYF

v_call: TRBV20-1
cdr3_aa: CSASGIGGTEAFF

v_call: TRBV2
cdr3_aa: CASTGGGYEQFF

v_call: TRBV12-3/TRBV12-4
cdr3_aa: CASTPRTSQETQYF

v_call: TRBV5-1
cdr3_aa: CASSSGDREAGYTF

v_call: TRBV12-3/TRBV12-4
cdr3_aa: CASSSSIGLNYGYTF

v_call: TRBV10-3
cdr3_aa: CAISGTGDPQETQYF

v_call: TRBV7-2
cdr3_aa: CASSPGQVVGPQHF

v_call: TRBV6-1
cdr3_aa: CASGTRQGPQETQYF

v_call: TRBV4-2
cdr3_aa: CASSQAPLDRGLETQYF

v_call: TRBV2
cdr3_aa: CASRGVVTEAFF

v_call: TRBV11-2
cdr3_aa: CASSLRAGPYNEQFF

v_call: TRBV20-1
cdr3_aa: CSVKGQNSNQPQHF